This passage covers 28 T cell receptor beta chains from one sample sequenced in a study of cytomegalovirus exposure and HLA in healthy donors (dated by TCRdb to the late 2010s). Libraries were built with the immunoSEQ multiplex PCR assay. The multiplex PCR relied on a mix of 60 forward primers for TCR Vbeta segments and 13 reverse primers for TCR Jbeta segments. TCRdb provides this immuneACCESS table in a form limited to in-frame rearrangements. Some clones are lacking; in checked studies, under half of them reflect an unresolved V gene, and why the rest are absent is not known. The table for this sample lists roughly 150,000 clones; 80% to 85% of them were counted only once. The ten largest clones add up to about 3.7% of the sample. Specimen: PBMCs. These receptors were obtained from a male donor in good health and CMV-seronegative.

A remark on this clone: Other DNA sequences in the sample encode the same CDR3. The chain employs TRBV9 and TRBJ2-7, with TRBD2 matching 7 bases. Germline assignment: CDR1 SGDLS and CDR2 YYNGEE. Losses at the gene ends were 0 bases for V and 2 bases for J; bases not matched to a gene: 2. The CDR3 loop spans 14 amino acids. The CDR3 sequence is CASSVGGGTYEQYF. The CDR3 nucleotides read TGTGCCAGCAGCGTAGGGGGGGGAACCTACGAGCAGTACTTC.

The chain links TRBV15 to TRBJ2-7, with a tentative D call TRBD1 (5 bases). CDR1 is LNHNV, CDR2 YYDKDF, per germline (reference sequence). This CDR3 contains 13 residues. V shed 6 bases and J shed 1 base, with 10 bases lying between them. CDR3 sequence: CATRLQASYEQYF. CDR3 bases: TGTGCCACCAGGCTACAGGCGTCCTACGAGCAGTACTTC.

The CDR3 region has the DNA TGTGCCATCAGTGAGTCGGGCGGGAGGGCCTTGTACGAGCAGTACTTC. This codes for CAISESGGRALYEQYF. The chain couples TRBV10-3 to TRBJ2-7; 9 nucleotides agree with TRBD2. Trimming removed 0 bases from V and 4 bases from J; junction bases left unmatched: 7. The CDR3 has 16 residues. The V gene's germline CDR1 is ENHRY and CDR2 SYGVKD.

The chain joins TRBV6-6 to TRBJ1-5; possible D gene TRBD1, 5 bases. This CDR3 is built from 14 residues. Trimming removed 6 bases at V and 7 bases at J, with 16 bases between. CDR1 and CDR2 from the germline V gene are MNHNY and SVGAGI (reference sequence). CDR3 in amino acids: CASRQTQGEQPQHF. CDR3 DNA: TGTGCCAGCAGACAAACCCAGGGTGAGCAGCCCCAGCATTTT.

The rearrangement joins TRBV2 to TRBJ2-7; 11 nucleotides align to TRBD2. V shed 0 bases, J shed 3 bases, and the junction held 4 bases outside the gene matches. The CDR3 extends over 16 amino acids. The germline V gene has CDR1 SNHLY and CDR2 FYNNEI. CDR3 bases: TGTGCCAGCAGTGAAGCCCAGCTAGCGGGGGGCTACGAGCAGTACTTC. Amino acids: CASSEAQLAGGYEQYF.

CDR3 nucleotides: TGTGCCAGCAGCCCTCAACTTCCTAGCGGGAGGTACGAGCAGTACTTC. The encoded protein is CASSPQLPSGRYEQYF. This sequence joins TRBV7-6 and TRBJ2-7, with 11 nucleotides matching TRBD2. This CDR3 has 16 amino acids. Germline CDR1 is SGHVS and CDR2 is FNYEAQ. The junction had 10 bases not matched to a gene; V was cut back by 5 bases and J by 4 bases.

V gene TRBV7-8 combines with J gene TRBJ2-1; possible D gene TRBD2, 6 bases. V was cut by 7 bases and J by 6 bases, with 19 bases left in between. The CDR3 loop spans 15 amino acids. Germline V CDR1 and CDR2: SGHVS, FQNEAQ. In DNA form, the CDR3 reads TGTGCCAGCACTAACTTACCCGGGACTTTCAATGAGCAGTTCTTC. Protein: CASTNLPGTFNEQFF.

The rearrangement links TRBV19 to TRBJ2-7; 8 nucleotides agree with TRBD2. Trimming at V came to 7 bases and at J to 3 bases, leaving 5 bases not matched to a gene. CDR1 is LNHDA and CDR2 is SQIVND in the germline V gene (reference sequence). This CDR3 spans 13 amino acids. As DNA, the CDR3 is TGTGCCAGTAATGCGGCGGGGGGCTACGAGCAGTACTTC. Residues: CASNAAGGYEQYF. The full variable domain, with the rest looked up from reference TRBV19 and TRBJ2-7, is DGGITQSPKYLFRKEGQNVTLSCEQNLNHDAMYWYRQDPGQGLRLIYYSQIVNDFQKGDIAEGYSVSREKKESFPLTVTSAQKNPTAFYLCASNAAGGYEQYFGPGTRLTVT.

This sequence joins TRBV27 and TRBJ2-2; the D is unclear. Trimming left V 8 bases short and J 0 bases short, with 16 bases between. There are 16 residues in the CDR3. Germline V CDR1 and CDR2: MNHEY, SMNVEV (reference sequence). CDR3 bases: TGTGCCAGCTTCTCGCGCGGCCCCGCGAACACCGGGGAGCTGTTTTTT. This encodes CASFSRGPANTGELFF.

The chain couples TRBV6-5 to TRBJ1-2; the D gene is possibly TRBD1 (6 bases). The CDR3 consists of 13 residues. CDR1 and CDR2 (germline): MNHEY, SVGAGI. Trimming took off 3 bases at V and 8 bases at J, with 13 bases between the two ends. The CDR3 protein is CASSYTGGAGYTF. The CDR3 coding sequence is TGTGCCAGCAGTTATACGGGGGGCGCGGGCTACACCTTC.

This clone was seen just once. CDR3 nucleotide sequence: TGTGCCAGCACAAAGCCTAATACTCAAGAGACCCAGTACTTC. Protein: CASTKPNTQETQYF. This chain joins TRBV6-1 and TRBJ2-5; D is uncertain. Between the trimmed V and J ends, which lost 7 bases and 2 bases, there was a span of 14 bases. The CDR3 loop spans 14 amino acids. Looked up from germline, CDR1 is MNHNS and CDR2 is SASEGT.

This clone has just one count. The chain employs TRBV7-9 and TRBJ1-1; D is ambiguous. The CDR3 has 12 amino acids. Per the germline V gene, CDR1 is SEHNR and CDR2 is FQNEAQ (reference sequence). Trimming cost V 4 bases and J 1 base, with 4 bases left between them. The CDR3 sequence is CASSSRNTEAFF. The CDR3 DNA follows: TGTGCCAGCAGCTCGCGGAACACTGAAGCTTTCTTT.

The chain joins TRBV29-1 to TRBJ1-1, with 9 bases fitting TRBD1. Germline V gene data show CDR1 as SQVTM and CDR2 as ANQGSEA. The CDR3 loop spans 14 amino acids. V trimming: 4 bases; J trimming: 1 base; junction bases outside the gene matches: 4. CDR3 in DNA: TGCAGCGTTGCCCGGGACAGGGCGAACACTGAAGCTTTCTTT. Residues: CSVARDRANTEAFF.

The gene calls are TRBV5-4 and TRBJ2-5; D perhaps matches TRBD2 (5 bases). V lost 4 bases and J 4 bases, leaving 20 bases between the germline ends. The CDR3 has 16 amino acids. Germline CDR1 reads SGHNT; CDR2 reads YYREEE (reference sequence). CDR3 bases: TGTGCCAGCAGCGTGGTTCATAGCGCCCTTGGAGAGACCCAGTACTTC. This translates into CASSVVHSALGETQYF. The whole variable domain, filled in from reference TRBV5-4 and TRBJ2-5, reads ETGVTQSPTHLIKTRGQQVTLRCSSQSGHNTVSWYQQALGQGPQFIFQYYREEENGRGNFPPRFSGLQFPNYSSELNVNALELDDSALYLCASSVVHSALGETQYFGPGTRLLVL.

The chain joins TRBV5-6 to TRBJ1-4, with 9 bases matching TRBD1. Germline CDR1 and CDR2: SGHDT and YYEEEE. V was clipped by 9 bases and J by 4 bases; unmatched bases: 16. This CDR3 comprises 17 residues. CDR3 sequence reads: CAIPPRDRAGINEKLFF. The CDR3 DNA sequence: TGTGCCATTCCGCCCCGGGACAGGGCGGGGATTAATGAAAAACTGTTTTTT.

The chain recombines TRBV11-2 with TRBJ2-6; TRBD1 matches 8 bases. The CDR3 is made up of 16 amino acids. V lost 5 bases, J lost 3 bases, and 6 bases stayed unmatched. Germline V gene data show CDR1 as SGHAT and CDR2 as FQNNGV. CDR3 sequence: CASSQDGQGGANVLTF. In DNA, the CDR3 is TGTGCCAGCAGCCAAGATGGACAGGGTGGGGCCAACGTCCTGACTTTC.

The chain combines TRBV19 with TRBJ1-2; D is possibly TRBD1 (5 bases). The CDR3 contains 12 residues. From germline, CDR1 is LNHDA and CDR2 SQIVND (reference sequence). Trimming left V 6 bases short and J 6 bases short, with 11 bases between. CDR3 sequence (DNA): TGTGCCAGTAGGCTCGTAGGGGATGGCTACACCTTC. Encoded protein: CASRLVGDGYTF.

The rearrangement joins TRBV5-1 to TRBJ1-2; a possible D gene is TRBD1 (6 bases). Germline V gene data show CDR1 as SGHRS and CDR2 as YFSETQ. CDR3 length equals 12 residues. Trimming cost V 2 bases and J 8 bases, with 10 bases left between them. The CDR3 DNA follows: TGCGCCAGCAGCTTCCCAGGGGACGGCTACACCTTC. Encoded protein: CASSFPGDGYTF.

V usage is TRBV27 and J usage is TRBJ2-1, with 9 bases identical to TRBD2. Trimming took 4 bases from V and 10 from J; bases not matched to a gene: 14. Per the germline V gene, CDR1 is MNHEY and CDR2 is SMNVEV (reference sequence). The CDR3 covers 16 residues. This chain's CDR3 is CASSWGRAGGRGEQFF. The CDR3 nucleotides read TGTGCCAGCAGTTGGGGGCGGGCCGGCGGGAGGGGGGAGCAGTTCTTC.

A single count supports this clone. V gene TRBV7-3 combines with J gene TRBJ2-4; tentative D call: TRBD2 (6 bases). Between the trimmed V and J ends, which lost 3 bases and 8 bases, there was a span of 14 bases. CDR1 SGHTA and CDR2 FQGTGA come from the germline V gene. CDR3 length: 14 residues. The CDR3 protein is CASSFRPGLDIQYF. The CDR3 region has the DNA TGTGCCAGCAGCTTTAGACCGGGACTGGACATTCAGTACTTC.

V and J are TRBV6-5 and TRBJ2-1, with D perhaps TRBD2 (6 bases). The length of the CDR3 is 15 residues. Trimming left V 6 bases short and J 4 bases short, with 16 bases between. CDR1 MNHEY and CDR2 SVGAGI come from the germline V gene. The CDR3 sequence is CASRESGPPYNEQFF. CDR3 nucleotides: TGTGCCAGCAGGGAAAGCGGGCCCCCTTACAATGAGCAGTTCTTC.

This clone has just a few counts. The V and J genes are TRBV19 and TRBJ1-2; D ambiguous. Germline V gene data show CDR1 as LNHDA and CDR2 as SQIVND (reference sequence). The CDR3 is made up of 13 amino acids. Trimming stripped 11 bases from V and 6 bases from J, with 19 bases between. For the CDR3, the DNA is TGTGCCTCCCACTCGGGAGAGGTAAATGGCTACACCTTC. This codes for CASHSGEVNGYTF.

This chain links TRBV6-1 with TRBJ1-4, with 7 bases lining up with TRBD1. With 3 bases clipped from V and 7 bases from J, the junction kept 8 bases outside the gene matches. This CDR3 contains 15 residues. Germline V gene data show CDR1 as MNHNS and CDR2 as SASEGT. CDR3 DNA sequence: TGTGCCAGCAGTGATCAAAAGGGGGCATTTGAAAAACTGTTTTTT. Translation gives CASSDQKGAFEKLFF.

V is TRBV25-1 and J is TRBJ1-2; D is uncertain. This CDR3 is built from 14 residues. V was pared by 2 bases and J by 8 bases, with 15 bases between. Per germline, CDR1 MGHDK and CDR2 SYGVNS. Written as DNA, the CDR3 is TGTGCCAGCAGTGAAAAGTTATCGGGGTACGGCTACACCTTC. It codes for CASSEKLSGYGYTF.

The V call is TRBV9, the J call TRBJ1-1; no definite D call. With 4 bases removed from V and 3 bases from J, the gap between germline ends came to 16 bases. The CDR3 has 15 residues. Germline V gives CDR1 SGDLS, CDR2 YYNGEE. Here the CDR3 reads CASSPPTILDTEAFF. The DNA for the CDR3 is TGTGCCAGCAGCCCCCCAACCATCCTAGACACTGAAGCTTTCTTT.

This clone was detected only once. The rearrangement links TRBV5-4 to TRBJ2-5; 7 positions match TRBD1. The closer fit of TRBJ2-7 to the DNA end suggests the J call may be wrong. This CDR3 contains 15 residues. Germline loops: CDR1 SGHNT, CDR2 YYREEE (reference sequence). The DNA for the CDR3 is TGTGCCAGCACCCCAGGGACAGTACGCTCCTACGAGCAGTACTTC. Encoded protein: CASTPGTVRSYEQYF.

The chain couples TRBV5-1 to TRBJ1-1; no reliable D call. Looked up from germline, CDR1 is SGHRS and CDR2 is YFSETQ. This CDR3 region has 12 residues. V gave up 5 bases and J gave up 5 bases, with 10 bases separating them. The CDR3 region has the DNA TGCGCCAGCAGGATCGGAGGGACTGAAGCTTTCTTT. It encodes CASRIGGTEAFF.

The rearrangement links TRBV23-1 to TRBJ1-4; 11 bases fit TRBD1. TRBV23-1 is an ORF, and what it does is uncertain. V lost 5 bases and J lost 8; bases outside the gene matches: 10. This CDR3 comprises 16 residues. The CDR3 region is CASSAGQGVLREKLFF. In DNA, the CDR3 is TGCGCCAGCAGTGCGGGACAGGGGGTTTTGAGGGAAAAACTGTTTTTT.